The entry that follows covers one T cell receptor (beta chain) sequence. What it binds is not known. The data originate from a study of T-cell reconstitution after alpha-beta-depleted transplantation in children. The TCRbeta library was prepared with unique molecular identifiers. TCRdb re-derived calls from the PCR reads in MiXCR, one entry per CDR3 protein. The sample lists some 300,000 distinct CDR3 sequences, 9.5% to 13% occurring once. The length of the CDR3 is 15 residues. Germline loops: CDR1 MNHEY, CDR2 SVGAGI. J gave up 9 bases and V 2 bases, and 7 bases lay outside the gene matches. General study results and limits: One year post-transplant, T-cell counts and diversity were largely derived from T cells produced anew. Several hundred expanded graft clones reportedly gave rise to the alpha-beta T cells present about two months after transplant.

The starting material was PBMCs, obtained before TCRalphabeta/CD19-depleted stem cell transplant. This TCR derives from a boy under two years old with acute myeloid leukemia, due to receive a stem cell transplant. This chain links TRBV6-5 with TRBJ2-7; the match to TRBD2 covers 13 bases. This CDR3 is CASSYGRGTSGTQYF. DNA for the CDR3: TGTGCCAGCAGTTACGGTAGGGGGACTAGCGGGACGCAGTACTTC.